This entry lists 27 T cell receptor beta chains sequenced from one sample in a study of OX40 agonist ivuxolimab in advanced cancers. Libraries were prepared by immunoSEQ multiplex PCR; TCRdb keeps only in-frame clonotypes and omits some of them. The sample lists approximately 82,000 clones, around 88% occurring once. The specimen was CD4+ or CD8+ T cells sorted from blood, collected in a trial of the OX40 agonist ivuxolimab. The receptors were gathered from an adult with an advanced solid tumor such as melanoma, head and neck, liver or kidney cancer.

The CDR3 spells CASSKEGLAGGHEQYF. In DNA, the CDR3 is TGTGCCAGCAGCAAAGAAGGTCTAGCGGGAGGGCACGAGCAGTACTTC. The genes are TRBV7-2 and TRBJ2-7, with 12 nucleotides matching TRBD2. This CDR3 spans 16 amino acids. Germline V gives CDR1 SGHTA, CDR2 FQGNSA. With 5 bases clipped from V and 5 bases from J, the junction kept 10 bases outside the gene matches. Supplemented by reference TRBV7-2 and TRBJ2-7, the full variable domain reads GAGVSQSPSNKVTEKGKDVELRCDPISGHTALYWYRQSLGQGLEFLIYFQGNSAPDKSGLPSDRFSAERTGGSVSTLTIQRTQQEDSAVYLCASSKEGLAGGHEQYFGPGTRLTVT.

This chain uses TRBV7-2 with TRBJ1-3, with D unclear. Germline lookup yields CDR1 SGHTA and CDR2 FQGNSA. This CDR3 has 15 residues. With 1 base removed from V and 6 bases from J, the gap between germline ends came to 13 bases. The chain's CDR3 is CASSLEPRAENTIYF. CDR3 DNA: TGTGCCAGCAGCTTAGAACCGCGGGCCGAAAACACCATATATTTT.

The chain joins TRBV15 to TRBJ1-1, with a possible D match to TRBD1 (6 bases). The CDR3 is made up of 15 amino acids. From germline, CDR1 is LNHNV and CDR2 YYDKDF (reference sequence). The V and J ends lost 0 bases and 5 bases respectively, with 13 bases between them. The CDR3: CATSRDRGGDTEAFF. The CDR3 nucleotides read TGTGCCACCAGCAGAGATCGAGGGGGGGATACTGAAGCTTTCTTT.

The rearrangement links TRBV6-4 to TRBJ2-2, with TRBD2 matching 7 bases. The germline V gene has CDR1 MRHNA and CDR2 SNTAGT. This CDR3 comprises 15 residues. The V gene end was trimmed by 0 bases and the J gene end by 7 bases; junction bases not matched to a gene: 5. CDR3 nucleotide sequence: TGTGCCAGCAGTGACTCGTCTAGCGGACGCGGGGAGCTGTTTTTT. It codes for CASSDSSSGRGELFF.

The chain employs TRBV7-2 and TRBJ2-3; 9 nucleotides match TRBD2. Trimming at V came to 7 bases and at J to 4 bases, leaving 9 bases not matched to a gene. Germline V gene sequence: CDR1 SGHTA, CDR2 FQGNSA. This CDR3 spans 15 amino acids. CDR3 protein: CASKPISGSPDTQYF. CDR3 coding DNA: TGTGCCAGCAAACCCATTAGCGGGAGCCCAGATACGCAGTATTTT.

J is TRBJ1-3 and V is TRBV4-2; no reliable D call. V was pared by 1 base and J by 1 base, with 11 bases between. The CDR3 length is 16 residues. CDR1 is LGHNA, CDR2 YNFKEQ, per germline. DNA of the CDR3: TGTGCCAGCAGCCAAGGCGACGGATCTTCTGGAAACACCATATATTTT. Amino acid sequence: CASSQGDGSSGNTIYF.

The rearrangement links TRBV5-6 to TRBJ2-7; D gene unclear. Trimming shortened V by 0 bases and J by 4 bases, and 5 bases separated the two germline ends. The length of the CDR3 is 12 residues. The germline gives CDR1 SGHDT, CDR2 YYEEEE. CDR3 loop: CASSLAKYEQYF. CDR3 bases: TGTGCCAGCAGCTTGGCCAAATACGAGCAGTACTTC. Supplemented by reference TRBV5-6 and TRBJ2-7, the full variable domain reads DAGVTQSPTHLIKTRGQQVTLRCSPKSGHDTVSWYQQALGQGPQFIFQYYEEEERQRGNFPDRFSGHQFPNYSSELNVNALLLGDSALYLCASSLAKYEQYFGPGTRLTVT.

The chain is built from TRBV29-1 and TRBJ1-3, with D possibly matching TRBD1 (6 bases). CDR1 is SQVTM, CDR2 ANQGSEA, per germline. CDR3 length: 13 amino acids. V lost 5 bases and J 4 bases, leaving 12 bases between the germline ends. CDR3 loop: CSVSQGGGNTIYF. CDR3 bases: TGCAGCGTTTCACAGGGCGGGGGAAACACCATATATTTT.

The chain employs TRBV2 and TRBJ2-3; 8 bases align to TRBD2. CDR1 and CDR2 from the germline V gene are SNHLY and FYNNEI. The CDR3 is 17 amino acids. After removal of 0 bases from V and 1 base from J, the junction contained 6 bases not matched to a gene. CDR3 nucleotide sequence: TGTGCCAGCAGTGAAGCGCGTTCCGGGAGGGGCACAGATACGCAGTATTTT. Translation: CASSEARSGRGTDTQYF.

The chain combines TRBV18 with TRBJ2-7; TRBD1 matches 7 bases. CDR3 length: 14 amino acids. Unmatched junction bases numbered 10, after V lost 7 bases and J lost 4 bases. CDR1 KGHSH and CDR2 LQKENI come from the germline V gene. The CDR3 sequence: CASYSGTAVYEQYF. DNA of the CDR3: TGTGCCAGCTACTCCGGGACAGCCGTTTACGAGCAGTACTTC.

This chain joins TRBV9 and TRBJ2-2, with no clear D. Trimming left V 0 bases short and J 6 bases short, with 6 bases between. Germline V lookup: CDR1 SGDLS, CDR2 YYNGEE. The CDR3 is 13 residues long. CDR3 nucleotide sequence: TGTGCCAGCAGCGTAGACGGGTCCGGGGAGCTGTTTTTT. Amino acids: CASSVDGSGELFF.

This chain links TRBV19 with TRBJ1-2; D perhaps matches TRBD1 (5 bases). Germline values: CDR1 LNHDA, CDR2 SQIVND (reference sequence). Trimming took off 3 bases at V and 7 bases at J, with 15 bases between the two ends. The CDR3 is made up of 14 amino acids. CDR3 loop: CASSIDGTLGGYTF. The CDR3 nucleotides read TGTGCCAGTAGTATCGATGGGACCTTGGGTGGCTACACCTTC.

This rearrangement joins TRBV19 to TRBJ2-5, with TRBD2 identical over 9 bases. In germline, CDR1 is LNHDA, CDR2 SQIVND (reference sequence). The CDR3 extends over 17 amino acids. With V trimmed by 5 bases and J by 4 bases, 14 bases remained unmatched. The DNA for the CDR3 is TGTGCCAGTAGTCCACTTAGCGGGAGCTTTTTAGGAGAGACCCAGTACTTC. Residues: CASSPLSGSFLGETQYF.

The chain employs TRBV7-6 and TRBJ2-3; the D gene is possibly TRBD2 (6 bases). Trimming stripped 1 base from V and 4 bases from J, with 18 bases between. Germline CDR1 is SGHVS and CDR2 is FNYEAQ. The CDR3 spans 17 residues. Here the CDR3 reads CASSLVGGAGFADTQYF. DNA of the CDR3: TGTGCCAGCAGCTTAGTGGGAGGAGCGGGTTTCGCAGATACGCAGTATTTT.

The CDR3 DNA follows: TGTGCCAGCAGTTTTTCGGGAGGGCCAGGGAATGAGCAGTTCTTC. Amino acids: CASSFSGGPGNEQFF. The gene calls are TRBV28 and TRBJ2-1; the match to TRBD2 covers 8 bases. The germline CDR1 and CDR2 sequences are MDHEN and SYDVKM. V trimming: 3 bases; J trimming: 7 bases; junction bases outside the gene matches: 8. The CDR3 totals 15 residues.

This chain links TRBV6-5 with TRBJ2-1; 8 nucleotides agree with TRBD2. The germline gives CDR1 MNHEY, CDR2 SVGAGI. The CDR3 has 16 amino acids. The V segment lost 4 bases and the J segment 6 bases; nucleotides outside the gene matches: 11. The CDR3 region is CASSSPAGESANEQFF. DNA for the CDR3: TGTGCCAGCAGTTCCCCAGCGGGAGAGTCAGCCAATGAGCAGTTCTTC.

The chain combines TRBV7-2 with TRBJ1-4, with 8 bases fitting TRBD1. The CDR3 consists of 16 residues. Trimming took 1 base from V and 8 from J; bases not matched to a gene: 9. Germline values: CDR1 SGHTA, CDR2 FQGNSA. The DNA of the CDR3 is TGTGCCAGCAGCTTAGATTCCGGACAGGGAGGCGAAAAACTGTTTTTT. Amino acid sequence: CASSLDSGQGGEKLFF.

The V call is TRBV7-3, the J call TRBJ2-3; 7 bases agree with TRBD2. Trimming at V came to 5 bases and at J to 6 bases, leaving 8 bases not matched to a gene. CDR1 SGHTA and CDR2 FQGTGA come from the germline V gene. CDR3 length: 14 residues. The CDR3 is CASSGAGVRDTQYF. The CDR3 coding sequence is TGTGCCAGCAGCGGCGCGGGGGTCAGGGATACGCAGTATTTT.

The chain uses TRBV7-2 and TRBJ2-5, with D perhaps TRBD2 (6 bases). Per germline, CDR1 SGHTA and CDR2 FQGNSA. This CDR3 comprises 15 residues. The V and J ends lost 6 bases and 4 bases respectively, with 18 bases between them. The CDR3 spells CASRYGSAGGETQYF. CDR3 bases: TGTGCCAGCAGGTATGGGAGCGCCGGGGGAGAGACCCAGTACTTC.

The chain has TRBV19 and TRBJ1-1; D call uncertain. The CDR3 has 13 residues. The germline V and J ends were trimmed by 3 bases and 5 bases, with 10 bases remaining between them. Germline CDR1 and CDR2: LNHDA and SQIVND (reference sequence). The CDR3: CASSMDRTTEAFF. Here the CDR3 DNA reads TGTGCCAGTAGTATGGACCGGACGACTGAAGCTTTCTTT.

The rearrangement uses TRBV11-2 and TRBJ2-1; D is undetermined. V lost 6 bases to trimming and J lost 6 bases, with 18 bases between them. CDR3 length: 15 residues. CDR1 and CDR2 from the germline V gene are SGHAT and FQNNGV. The CDR3 bases are TGTGCCAGCAGTTCACGGGTCGGATACGGCAATGAGCAGTTCTTC. Residues: CASSSRVGYGNEQFF.

This clone was recorded only once. V and J are TRBV7-3 and TRBJ2-3; D uncertain. This CDR3 spans 13 amino acids. The V end lost 2 bases, the J end lost 1 base, and 4 bases lay between the germline ends. Germline CDR1 SGHTA, CDR2 FQGTGA. The CDR3 is CASSLSRTDTQYF. The CDR3, as DNA: TGTGCCAGCAGCTTATCTCGCACAGATACGCAGTATTTT.

The chain employs TRBV4-1 and TRBJ2-1; unclear D gene. The CDR3 extends over 14 amino acids. The V and J ends lost 0 bases and 15 bases respectively, with 18 bases between them. CDR1 MGHRA and CDR2 YSYEKL come from the germline V gene. The DNA for the CDR3 is TGCGCCAGCAGCCAAGATCACCCCGACCTGTCGCGGTTCTTC. Translated: CASSQDHPDLSRFF.

The V call is TRBV19, the J call TRBJ1-5; tentatively, D is TRBD1 (5 bases). CDR3 size: 14 residues. Trimming cost V 2 bases and J 9 bases, with 14 bases left between them. Germline V gene data show CDR1 as LNHDA and CDR2 as SQIVND (reference sequence). The CDR3 DNA is TGTGCCAGTAGTATAAGTAACGGAGACAGGCCCCAGCATTTT. Its translation is CASSISNGDRPQHF.

V and J are TRBV19 and TRBJ1-5, with TRBD1 identical over 7 bases. This CDR3 has 16 amino acids. Looked up from germline, CDR1 is LNHDA and CDR2 is SQIVND (reference sequence). V lost 2 bases, J lost 0 bases, and 4 bases stayed unmatched. The CDR3 protein is CASSIQGGFSNQPQHF. The DNA of the CDR3 is TGTGCCAGTAGTATACAGGGGGGTTTTAGCAATCAGCCCCAGCATTTT.

The chain combines TRBV7-2 with TRBJ2-3; either TRBD1 or TRBD2 may fit D (5 bases each). Per germline, CDR1 SGHTA and CDR2 FQGNSA. The CDR3 contains 16 residues. Trimming pared 7 bases from V and 1 base from J, leaving 18 bases between. In nucleotides, the CDR3 is TGTGCCAGCAACCTCAACCGGGACGGAGGCACAGATACGCAGTATTTT. Residues: CASNLNRDGGTDTQYF.

This chain joins TRBV10-3 and TRBJ2-3; possibly TRBD2 for D (6 bases). V lost 6 bases, J lost 4 bases, and 17 bases lay in between. The CDR3 sequence is 15 residues long. Germline-derived CDR1 and CDR2 are ENHRY and SYGVKD. In DNA, the CDR3 is TGTGCCATCAGGCCGGGACTCCAGTCAGCAGATACGCAGTATTTT. Translating gives CAIRPGLQSADTQYF.